Each of the 21 T cell receptor beta chains below was sequenced from the same sample in a study of cytomegalovirus exposure and HLA in healthy donors. PCR used 60 Vbeta primers and 13 Jbeta primers. Clones were read by immunoSEQ multiplex PCR, and TCRdb kept only the in-frame ones, dropping some. The sample consists of roughly 77,000 clones, around 79% of them appearing once. Sequenced: PBMCs. The source is a man aged 35 to 55 in good health and CMV-seronegative.

This chain links TRBV18 with TRBJ2-3, with 7 bases lining up with TRBD1. CDR3 length equals 15 residues. The germline V gene has CDR1 KGHSH and CDR2 LQKENI. With V trimmed by 2 bases and J by 2 bases, 4 bases remained unmatched. As DNA, the CDR3 is TGTGCCAGCTCACCAAGACAGGGCTTCACAGATACGCAGTATTTT. Protein product: CASSPRQGFTDTQYF.

The chain couples TRBV18 to TRBJ1-1; D might be TRBD1 (5 bases). This CDR3 is built from 15 residues. Trimming removed 3 bases from V and 1 base from J, with 12 bases in between. Per germline, CDR1 KGHSH and CDR2 LQKENI. As DNA, the CDR3 is TGTGCCAGCTCACCTAGTAAGACAGAGAACACTGAAGCTTTCTTT. Amino acid sequence: CASSPSKTENTEAFF.

This chain joins TRBV28 and TRBJ1-4; 7 positions match TRBD1. The CDR3 totals 14 residues. V shed 2 bases and J 7 bases; nucleotides not matched to a gene: 4. CDR1 and CDR2 from the germline V gene are MDHEN and SYDVKM. The CDR3, as DNA: TGTGCCAGCAGTTTAGCAGGGGGTGGTGAAAAACTGTTTTTT. As protein: CASSLAGGGEKLFF.

This clone was detected once. This chain uses TRBV11-2 with TRBJ1-2, with D uncertain. CDR1 and CDR2 from the germline V gene are SGHAT and FQNNGV. This CDR3 spans 15 amino acids. V was trimmed by 0 bases and J by 9 bases, leaving 17 bases between them. CDR3 coding DNA: TGTGCCAGCAGCTTAGATGGCGGCACCACCCCAAGCTACACCTTC. Translation gives CASSLDGGTTPSYTF.

This chain links TRBV19 with TRBJ1-4; 7 bases are a match to TRBD1. Trimming at V came to 5 bases and at J to 7 bases, leaving 10 bases not matched to a gene. CDR3 length: 15 amino acids. Germline V lookup: CDR1 LNHDA, CDR2 SQIVND (reference sequence). The CDR3 is CASSPRQGDSEKLFF. The DNA of the CDR3 is TGTGCCAGTAGTCCCAGACAGGGTGATTCTGAAAAACTGTTTTTT.

Regarding this clone: The junction does not match germline at one end; this may be a read error. This rearrangement joins TRBV7-7 to TRBJ1-2; 7 bases align to TRBD1. Germline lookup yields CDR1 SSHAT and CDR2 FNYEAQ (reference sequence). This CDR3 region has 15 residues. In nucleotides, the CDR3 is TGTGCTAGCAGCTTAGCGGACCACAGGGGTAGTGGCTACACCTTC. Translation gives CASSLADHRGSGYTF.

The rearrangement joins TRBV28 to TRBJ1-1; TRBD1 agrees at 7 bases. The germline gives CDR1 MDHEN, CDR2 SYDVKM. There are 13 residues in the CDR3. The V and J ends lost 8 bases and 1 base, in that order; junction bases with no gene match: 4. The CDR3 DNA sequence: TGTGCCAGCCGAAGACAGGGGAACACTGAAGCTTTCTTT. Its translation: CASRRQGNTEAFF.

Turning to this clone: At one end, the junction sequence differs from germline, possibly due to a read error. The genes are TRBV7-9 and TRBJ1-5; a weak D match, TRBD1 (5 bases). Germline CDR1 and CDR2: SEHNR and FQNEAQ (reference sequence). The CDR3 extends over 17 amino acids. DNA for the CDR3: TGTCCCAGCAGCCCCTCGGGGGGGGTGGGGGGCAATCAGCCCCAGCATTTT. Protein: CPSSPSGGVGGNQPQHF.

The chain combines TRBV5-1 with TRBJ1-2, with a weak D call TRBD1 (5 bases). The V gene's germline CDR1 is SGHRS and CDR2 YFSETQ. V was cut by 3 bases and J by 7 bases, with 22 bases left in between. This CDR3 comprises 16 residues. The CDR3 sequence: CASSSTDAQGFGGYTF. The CDR3 DNA is TGCGCCAGCAGCTCGACGGACGCCCAGGGATTTGGTGGCTACACCTTC.

As regards this clone: The conserved phenylalanine or tryptophan normally closing the CDR3 is absent here, so this likely arose from a read error. The DNA is omitted, as the CDR3 cannot be located on it reliably, and the CDR3 follows TCRdb's listing. The J gene is TRBJ1-1, the V gene TRBV21-1; the table's D call of TRBD1 was not tested on the DNA. TRBV21-1 counts as a pseudogene. The length of the CDR3 is 11 amino acids, counting both ends. The chain's CDR3 is CASSGTDRQFV.

V gene TRBV6-1 combines with J gene TRBJ2-5; no firm D call. Germline CDR1 and CDR2: MNHNS and SASEGT. Trimming removed 7 bases at V and 1 base at J, with 10 bases between. The CDR3 loop spans 13 amino acids. The CDR3 sequence: CASTRSPQETQYF. The DNA for the CDR3 is TGTGCCAGCACCCGGTCACCCCAAGAGACCCAGTACTTC.

The genes are TRBV6-1 and TRBJ1-2, with a weak D call TRBD1 (5 bases). Germline CDR1 and CDR2: MNHNS and SASEGT. V lost 1 base to trimming and J lost 4 bases, with 10 bases between them. The CDR3 runs to 14 residues. In DNA, the CDR3 is TGTGCCAGCAGTGAAGGCGGGACTATCTATGGCTACACCTTC. Protein: CASSEGGTIYGYTF.

V usage is TRBV11-1 and J usage is TRBJ2-5; D perhaps matches TRBD1 (6 bases). The CDR3 runs 14 residues. Trimming stripped 5 bases from V and 1 base from J, with 11 bases between. The germline gives CDR1 SGHAT, CDR2 FQDESV (reference sequence). The CDR3 spells CASSTRTVQETQYF. The DNA of the CDR3 is TGTGCCAGCAGCACGCGGACAGTCCAAGAGACCCAGTACTTC.

This clone was detected only a few times. The rearrangement links TRBV28 to TRBJ2-3; TRBD2 aligns across 8 bases. Trimming at V came to 6 bases and at J to 7 bases, leaving 6 bases not matched to a gene. CDR3 size: 13 residues. Germline V CDR1 and CDR2: MDHEN, SYDVKM. CDR3 nucleotides: TGTGCCAGCAGGGGAGCGGGGGCCTATACGCAGTATTTT. Protein sequence: CASRGAGAYTQYF.

V and J are TRBV29-1 and TRBJ1-3; D might be TRBD1 (5 bases). Trimming took off 7 bases at V and 2 bases at J, with 9 bases between the two ends. The germline V gene has CDR1 SQVTM and CDR2 ANQGSEA. This CDR3 has 12 residues. DNA for the CDR3: TGCAGCGCGGACACGCCTGGAAACACCATATATTTT. Translating it yields CSADTPGNTIYF.

A few counts support this clone. V and J are TRBV28 and TRBJ1-3; possible D gene TRBD1, 6 bases. The V gene's germline CDR1 is MDHEN and CDR2 SYDVKM. V lost 2 bases to trimming and J lost 3 bases, with 11 bases between them. This CDR3 region has 15 residues. The DNA for the CDR3 is TGTGCCAGCAGTTTACGGCCAGGGGATGGAAACACCATATATTTT. This translates into CASSLRPGDGNTIYF. Using reference TRBV28 and TRBJ1-3 for the parts outside the CDR3, the full variable domain is DVKVTQSSRYLVKRTGEKVFLECVQDMDHENMFWYRQDPGLGLRLIYFSYDVKMKEKGDIPEGYSVSREKKERFSLILESASTNQTSMYLCASSLRPGDGNTIYFGEGSWLTVV.

The rearrangement uses TRBV5-4 and TRBJ2-5; 14 positions agree with TRBD2. Germline trimming cut 5 bases from V and 4 bases from J; bases unmatched to any gene: 7. The CDR3 covers 16 residues. Germline CDR1 SGHNT, CDR2 YYREEE (reference sequence). For the CDR3, the DNA is TGTGCCAGCAGACCGGGACTAGCGGGAGTGGTAGAGACCCAGTACTTC. Its protein product is CASRPGLAGVVETQYF.

As DNA, the CDR3 is TGTGCCAGTAGTATTGTGCGGGACCCTTCAGGCAGAGATACGCAGTATTTT. This sequence encodes CASSIVRDPSGRDTQYF. The J gene is TRBJ2-3, the V gene TRBV19, with a possible D match to TRBD2 (6 bases). Looked up from germline, CDR1 is LNHDA and CDR2 is SQIVND (reference sequence). There are 17 residues in the CDR3. V gave up 3 bases and J gave up 5 bases, with 21 bases separating them.

This clone came up once. J is TRBJ2-5 and V is TRBV7-8, with a possible D match to TRBD1 (5 bases). Between the trimmed V and J ends, which lost 5 bases and 0 bases, there was a span of 25 bases. In germline, CDR1 is SGHVS, CDR2 FQNEAQ. This CDR3 has 19 residues. CDR3 coding DNA: TGTGCCAGCAGCCCCCTTGCTAAAGGACAACCTAGGTACCAAGAGACCCAGTACTTC. This codes for CASSPLAKGQPRYQETQYF. The full variable domain, rest sourced from reference TRBV7-8 and TRBJ2-5, is GAGVSQSPRYKVAKRGQDVALRCDPISGHVSLFWYQQALGQGPEFLTYFQNEAQLDKSGLPSDRFFAERPEGSVSTLKIQRTQQEDSAVYLCASSPLAKGQPRYQETQYFGPGTRLLVL.

The chain employs TRBV10-3 and TRBJ1-2, with D perhaps matching TRBD1 (5 bases). Germline lookup yields CDR1 ENHRY and CDR2 SYGVKD. V shed 5 bases and J shed 2 bases, with 9 bases lying between them. The length of the CDR3 is 13 residues. The CDR3 sequence is CAISSGENYGYTF. The CDR3 DNA reads as TGTGCCATCAGTTCGGGGGAAAACTATGGCTACACCTTC.

This clone was found a few times. This CDR3 reads CASSVTGINEQFF. The CDR3 region has the DNA TGTGCCAGCAGTGTAACAGGTATTAATGAGCAGTTCTTC. The chain has TRBV6-1 and TRBJ2-1; possibly TRBD1 for D (5 bases). This CDR3 spans 13 amino acids. The V and J ends lost 4 bases and 7 bases respectively, with 11 bases between them. Germline loops: CDR1 MNHNS, CDR2 SASEGT.